Listed below are T cell receptor beta chains from one sample, sequenced in a study of T cell responses to AZD1222 COVID-19 vaccine. The assay was immunoSEQ multiplex PCR, and TCRdb's table has in-frame clones only and misses some. The sample carries some 100,000 clones, 88% recorded once. The sample in question was peripheral blood, obtained 28 days after the second AZD1222 dose. The receptor set was obtained from an adult who received the AZD1222 COVID-19 vaccine. CDR3s include the opening cysteine and the closing phenylalanine or tryptophan. A D gene is named only where the DNA matches it firmly. Some rows mark clone size as missing; the rest say once, few, many or name a class of expanded clone.

>.|.|TRBV5-8|TRBJ1-2
CASTPGYGYTF
TGTGCCAGCACCCCGGGCTATGGCTACACCTTC
>.|.|TRBV19|TRBJ1-1
CASSMDRTSSEAFF
TGTGCCAGTAGTATGGATCGGACCTCTTCGGAAGCTTTCTTT
>.|.|TRBV10-3|TRBJ1-3
CAISGQAKGGNTIYF
TGTGCCATCAGTGGGCAGGCGAAAGGAGGAAACACCATATATTTT
>.|.|TRBV3-1/TRBV3-2|TRBJ2-5
CASSQDPPGGGETQYF
TGTGCCAGCAGCCAAGACCCCCCAGGGGGAGGCGAGACCCAGTACTTC
>.|.|TRBV30|TRBJ1-4
CAWSVGGAPVEKLFF
TGTGCCTGGAGTGTGGGGGGGGCCCCGGTGGAAAAACTGTTTTTT
>TRBD1|.|TRBV11-1|TRBJ2-1
CASSPRDREYNEQFF
TGTGCCAGCAGCCCCCGGGACAGGGAGTACAATGAGCAGTTCTTC
>TRBD1|.|TRBV10-1|TRBJ1-4
CASSHQRDRVRKKLFF
TGCGCCAGCAGCCATCAACGGGACAGGGTACGTAAAAAACTGTTTTTT
>.|.|TRBV12-3/TRBV12-4|TRBJ1-1
CASTPDTGTEAFF
TGTGCCAGCACGCCGGACACGGGCACTGAAGCTTTCTTT
>TRBD1|once|TRBV28|TRBJ1-5
CASSSGQGSDQPQHF
TGTGCCAGCAGTTCGGGACAGGGAAGCGATCAGCCCCAGCATTTT
>TRBD2|.|TRBV9|TRBJ2-1
CASSEAGGPYNEQFF
TGTGCCAGCAGCGAAGCGGGGGGACCTTACAATGAGCAGTTCTTC
>.|.|TRBV5-4|TRBJ1-1
CASSLAGSRGLNTEAFF
TGTGCCAGCAGCTTAGCCGGGAGCCGGGGGTTGAACACTGAAGCTTTCTTT
>TRBD1|.|TRBV28|TRBJ2-7
CASSLGTGFVSYEQYF
TGTGCCAGCAGTTTAGGGACAGGGTTTGTCTCCTACGAGCAGTACTTC
>TRBD1|.|TRBV28|TRBJ1-5
CASSFRAGTGHFIGNQPQHF
TGTGCCAGCAGTTTTCGGGCAGGGACAGGGCATTTTATTGGCAATCAGCCCCAGCATTTT
>.|.|TRBV5-1|TRBJ2-7
CASSLGLVGEQYF
TGCGCCAGCAGCTTGGGACTAGTTGGCGAGCAGTACTTC
>.|.|TRBV19|TRBJ1-3
CASSIGSGNTIYF
TGTGCCAGTAGTATCGGCTCTGGAAACACCATATATTTT
>.|.|TRBV11-1|TRBJ1-1
CASSSPHTRDEAFF
TGTGCCAGCAGCTCACCCCATACGAGGGATGAAGCTTTCTTT
>.|.|TRBV5-6|TRBJ1-1
CASSFLEEAFF
TGTGCCAGCAGCTTCTTGGAAGAAGCTTTCTTT